The present T cell receptor beta chain was sequenced within a study of T cell repertoires in aging, cancer and after chemotherapy (dated by TCRdb to between 2018 and 2021). About the full investigation: The donors fell into six age groups ranging from 30 or younger to 70 or older, and each group had at least three individuals. To examine immunoaging and T cell reconstitution after chemotherapy, the study profiled TCR beta repertoires in peripheral blood from healthy donors and cancer patients. In the solid tumor group, the paired samples taken before and after chemotherapy came from patients with brain tumors (glioblastoma) who were receiving therapy based on temozolomide. Alongside fewer than 100 healthy donors serving as a reference group, the cohort included some 220 cancer patients, of whom about 94 had hematological cancers and 120 to 130 had solid cancers. Roughly 8.8 million TCR reads were contained in the full dataset. On the study overall, not on this receptor specifically: In healthy donors, the decline in TCR diversity with age was mainly due to loss of richness, whereas in cancer patients loss of evenness also played a role. Untreated patients with hematological or solid cancers showed significantly lower blood TCR diversity and higher clonality than age-matched healthy donors. The authors noted that the repertoire data do not allow conclusions about immunological memory after chemotherapy. In both cancer cohorts, the median generation probability rose over the chemotherapy interval, which suggests that the repertoire was reconstituted through rebound thymic output.

TCR beta rearrangements were amplified from genomic DNA extracted from peripheral blood rather than from sorted cells or RNA. CDR3 length: 16 amino acids, cysteine to phenylalanine. Here the CDR3 DNA is all that survives: 48 bases in frame from base 1. Looking up the germline V gene (reference sequence) yields CDR1 SGHKS and CDR2 YYEKEE. Using a mixed TRB-A/B primer pool, multiplex touch-down PCR amplified rearranged TRB sequences covering the V, D and J segments. Two consecutive PCR reactions with Phusion HS II polymerase added Illumina adapters and sample indices to the amplicons. Amplicons were gel-purified using the NucleoSpin Gel and PCR Clean-up kit and were subsequently checked with Qubit and an Agilent 2100 Bioanalyzer. Libraries were sequenced on an Illumina MiSeq using 600-cycle, single-indexed, paired-end runs. On the authors' methods: TRB sequences were processed with MiXCR versions 2.12 and 3.0.5. Each unique CDR3 nucleotide sequence counted as one clone, and only productive sequences with at least two reads were retained. The repertoire metrics were Shannon diversity, evenness, clonality (calculated as one minus evenness), and diversity profiles parameterized by alpha from 0 to 5. The IGoR algorithm was used to compute generation probabilities of clones in paired pre- and post-chemotherapy samples. TCRdb ran its own pipeline on the public reads, namely fastp trimming at Q25 and MiXCR clone calling, and kept in-frame beta chains. Merged by CDR3 protein, the rows form single entries marked with the most common genes and DNA. TCRdb, not the authors, supplied the V and J calls. For this sample there are more than 1,200 distinct CDR3 sequences; under 25% appear just once. 21% of the sample rests with the top ten.

This clonotype counts as large (0.1 to 1%). The specificity of this receptor is unknown. A read error may account for a junction end that differs from germline. The sample consisted of blood. This TCR was recovered from a human donor with a solid tumor. This receptor chain uses TRBV5-5 and TRBJ2-7, and 11 bases in between align with TRBD2. DNA sequence: TGTGCCAGCAGCGCCCAAATACTAGCGGGAGCTAACGAGCAGTACTTT. Its protein product is CASSAQILAGANEQYF.